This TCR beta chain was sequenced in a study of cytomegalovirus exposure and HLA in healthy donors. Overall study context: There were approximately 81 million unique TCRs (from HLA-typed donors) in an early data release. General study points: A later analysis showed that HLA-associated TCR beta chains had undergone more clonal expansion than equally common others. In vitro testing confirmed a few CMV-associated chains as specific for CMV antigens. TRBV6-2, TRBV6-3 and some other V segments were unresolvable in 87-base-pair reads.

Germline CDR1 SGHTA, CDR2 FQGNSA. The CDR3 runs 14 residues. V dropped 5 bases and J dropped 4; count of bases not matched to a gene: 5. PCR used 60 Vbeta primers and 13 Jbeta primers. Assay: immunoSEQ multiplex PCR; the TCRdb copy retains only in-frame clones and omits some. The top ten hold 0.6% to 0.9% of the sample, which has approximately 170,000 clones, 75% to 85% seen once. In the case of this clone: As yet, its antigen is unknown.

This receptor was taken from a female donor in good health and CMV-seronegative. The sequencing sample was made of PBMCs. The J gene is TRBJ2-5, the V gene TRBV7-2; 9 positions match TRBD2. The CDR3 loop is CASSPSGVAETQYF. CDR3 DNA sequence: TGTGCCAGCAGCCCTAGCGGGGTAGCAGAGACCCAGTACTTC. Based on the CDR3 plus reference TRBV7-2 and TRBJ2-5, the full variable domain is GAGVSQSPSNKVTEKGKDVELRCDPISGHTALYWYRQSLGQGLEFLIYFQGNSAPDKSGLPSDRFSAERTGGSVSTLTIQRTQQEDSAVYLCASSPSGVAETQYFGPGTRLLVL.